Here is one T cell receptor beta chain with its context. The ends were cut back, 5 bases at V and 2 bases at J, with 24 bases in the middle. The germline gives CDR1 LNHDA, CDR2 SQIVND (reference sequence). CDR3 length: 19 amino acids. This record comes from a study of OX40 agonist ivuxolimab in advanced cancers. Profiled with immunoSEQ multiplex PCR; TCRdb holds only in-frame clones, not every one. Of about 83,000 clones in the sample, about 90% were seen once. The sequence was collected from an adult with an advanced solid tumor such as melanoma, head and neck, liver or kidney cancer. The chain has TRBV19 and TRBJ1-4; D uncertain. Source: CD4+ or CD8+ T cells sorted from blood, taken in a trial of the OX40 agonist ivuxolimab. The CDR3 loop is CASSPTSRSGPRTNEKLFF. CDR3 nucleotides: TGTGCCAGTAGTCCAACGTCTCGGTCCGGACCCCGGACTAATGAAAAACTGTTTTTT.